The next 14 T cell receptor beta chains were all read from a single sample in a study of follicular helper T cells after annual influenza vaccination (dated by TCRdb to about 2017). Library construction relied on the immunoSEQ multiplex PCR assay. The table was pulled from immuneACCESS by TCRdb, which kept in-frame rearrangements only. Such tables lose some clones; where checked, under half of the loss comes from unresolved V genes, and the rest has no known cause. Across this sample there are around 25,000 clones, with approximately 78% seen only once. 0.95% to 1.5% of the sample lies in the top ten. According to the study, the label for this sample's time point signals: 2014-2015 season, pre-vaccination. The sample here was CXCR5+ CD38- circulating T follicular helper cells from blood, taken on the day of influenza vaccination. The cell subset or site label, read with the paper, signifies: circulating Tfh, non-naive CD4+CXCR5+PD-1+ (ICOS+CD38+ or ICOS-CD38-). The source is an adult who received the influenza vaccine.

The chain recombines TRBV2 with TRBJ2-2; D may be TRBD2 (7 bases). From germline, CDR1 is SNHLY and CDR2 FYNNEI. V shed 3 bases and J shed 6 bases, with 11 bases lying between them. This CDR3 region has 14 residues. The CDR3 sequence is CASSDDGGPGELFF. The CDR3 DNA is TGTGCCAGCAGTGACGACGGGGGGCCCGGGGAGCTGTTTTTT.

This clone has just one count. The chain recombines TRBV7-9 with TRBJ2-1; D might be TRBD2 (5 bases). Trimming cost V 4 bases and J 9 bases, with 13 bases left between them. The germline V gene has CDR1 SEHNR and CDR2 FQNEAQ (reference sequence). The CDR3 has 13 amino acids. The CDR3: CASSSWSGIEQFF. For the CDR3, the DNA is TGTGCCAGCAGCTCCTGGAGCGGAATTGAGCAGTTCTTC. Using reference TRBV7-9 and TRBJ2-1 for the parts outside the CDR3, the full variable domain is DTGVSQNPRHKITKRGQNVTFRCDPISEHNRLYWYRQTLGQGPEFLTYFQNEAQLEKSRLLSDRFSAERPKGSFSTLEIQRTEQGDSAMYLCASSSWSGIEQFFGPGTRLTVL.

The V and J genes are TRBV6-5 and TRBJ2-5; 10 bases agree with TRBD1. The J call may be mistaken, given a closer DNA end match to TRBJ2-7. The CDR3 loop spans 14 amino acids. CDR1 MNHEY and CDR2 SVGAGI come from the germline V gene. This CDR3 is CASSRDRGSYEQYF. Here the CDR3 DNA reads TGTGCCAGCAGTCGGGACAGGGGAAGCTACGAGCAGTACTTC.

The chain combines TRBV28 with TRBJ2-5; TRBD2 might be the D (6 bases). The better agreement between TRBJ2-7 and the DNA end casts doubt on the J call. The CDR3 has 16 residues. Germline lookup yields CDR1 MDHEN and CDR2 SYDVKM. The CDR3, as DNA: TGTGCCAGCAGTTTCCATCTTAGCGGTCTCTCCTACGAGCAGTACTTC. This translates into CASSFHLSGLSYEQYF.

This chain uses TRBV30 with TRBJ2-4, with D perhaps matching TRBD1 (6 bases). The CDR3 is made up of 12 amino acids. V was clipped by 7 bases and J by 7 bases, with 14 bases between them. CDR1 is GTSNPN and CDR2 is SVGIG in the germline V gene (reference sequence). This CDR3 reads CASQRGSNIQYF. In DNA, the CDR3 is TGTGCCTCCCAGAGGGGGTCTAACATTCAGTACTTC.

This rearrangement joins TRBV7-2 to TRBJ2-5, with D unclear. The CDR3 runs to 11 residues. In germline, CDR1 is SGHTA, CDR2 FQGNSA. Trimming removed 3 bases from V and 5 bases from J, with 4 bases in between. The CDR3 DNA follows: TGTGCCAGCAGCTTTAGTGAGACCCAGTACTTC. Translation gives CASSFSETQYF.

The chain carries TRBV19 and TRBJ2-7; 8 nucleotides align to TRBD1. The V gene end was trimmed by 5 bases and the J gene end by 2 bases; junction bases not matched to a gene: 8. The CDR3 runs to 15 residues. Germline V gene lookup returns CDR1 LNHDA and CDR2 SQIVND (reference sequence). CDR3 DNA: TGTGCCAGTAGTCCTCGACAGGGGAAAACCTACGAGCAGTACTTC. Its translation is CASSPRQGKTYEQYF.

V gene TRBV5-8 combines with J gene TRBJ1-2; D is unclear. The ends were cut back, 2 bases at V and 4 bases at J, with 12 bases in the middle. The germline gives CDR1 SGHTS, CDR2 YDEGEE. CDR3 length equals 14 residues. The CDR3, as DNA: TGTGCCAGCAGCTTACAGACGGCAGGCTATGGCTACACCTTC. Its protein product is CASSLQTAGYGYTF.

CDR3 amino acids: CASSRGQANTEAFF. CDR3 nucleotides: TGTGCCAGCAGCCGGGGACAGGCGAACACTGAAGCTTTCTTT. This rearrangement joins TRBV5-4 to TRBJ1-1, with 8 bases aligning to TRBD1. Per the germline V gene, CDR1 is SGHNT and CDR2 is YYREEE (reference sequence). The CDR3 is made up of 14 amino acids. V gave up 4 bases and J gave up 1 base; unmatched junction bases: 3.

This chain uses TRBV30 with TRBJ1-1; the match to TRBD1 covers 8 bases. The V segment lost 2 bases and the J segment 4 bases; nucleotides outside the gene matches: 9. Germline loops: CDR1 GTSNPN, CDR2 SVGIG (reference sequence). This CDR3 comprises 15 residues. The CDR3 spells CAWSRPGGWGTEAFF. CDR3 sequence (DNA): TGTGCCTGGAGTAGGCCAGGGGGCTGGGGCACTGAAGCTTTCTTT.

The J gene is TRBJ2-5, the V gene TRBV28, with TRBD1 matching over 7 bases. The CDR3 length is 13 residues. The J segment lost 7 bases and the V segment lost 4 bases, leaving 6 bases of the junction unmatched. CDR1 MDHEN and CDR2 SYDVKM come from the germline V gene. The CDR3 nucleotides read TGTGCCAGCAGTTGGACAGGCCGGGGGACCCAGTACTTC. Translating it yields CASSWTGRGTQYF.

The chain carries TRBV6-1 and TRBJ1-1; TRBD1 might be the D (6 bases). The CDR3 runs 13 residues. The germline V gene encodes CDR1 MNHNS and CDR2 SASEGT. The ends were cut back, 7 bases at V and 4 bases at J, with 13 bases in the middle. CDR3 sequence (DNA): TGTGCCAGCAAAAGACAGGTTAGCACTGAAGCTTTCTTT. Protein sequence: CASKRQVSTEAFF.

The chain combines TRBV6-1 with TRBJ2-5, with TRBD2 as a possible D gene (5 bases). This CDR3 comprises 13 residues. V was clipped by 5 bases and J by 9 bases, with 16 bases between them. Germline V CDR1 and CDR2: MNHNS, SASEGT. The CDR3 DNA follows: TGTGCCAGCAGTAGGACTGCTAGAGCGCCCCAGTACTTC. It codes for CASSRTARAPQYF.

The chain recombines TRBV4-1 with TRBJ2-2, with 8 positions matching TRBD2. The V segment lost 3 bases and the J segment 1 base; nucleotides outside the gene matches: 7. Germline V lookup: CDR1 MGHRA, CDR2 YSYEKL. The CDR3 is 17 residues long. CDR3 protein: CASSQAFAGGNTGELFF. The CDR3 DNA is TGCGCCAGCAGCCAGGCGTTCGCGGGGGGGAACACCGGGGAGCTGTTTTTT.